This passage covers 20 T cell receptor beta chains from one sample sequenced in a study of CD8 T cells in Susac syndrome. A quantity of roughly 0.5 to 1 ug RNA underwent reverse transcription using random hexamers. Using its own MiXCR run on the immunoSEQ multiplex PCR reads, TCRdb lists one record per CDR3 protein. The sample contains more than 150,000 distinct CDR3 sequences, 85% to 95% of which appear only once. The sequenced sample consisted of CD4+ T cells from PBMCs. These receptor sequences come from a human donor with Susac syndrome.

The chain couples TRBV18 to TRBJ2-1; TRBD2 might be the D (5 bases). V shed 0 bases and J shed 4 bases, with 10 bases lying between them. Germline V gene sequence: CDR1 KGHSH, CDR2 LQKENI. CDR3 length equals 15 residues. The CDR3 here is CASSPPASRYNEQFF. The CDR3 nucleotides are TGTGCCAGCTCACCACCGGCTAGCCGGTACAATGAGCAGTTCTTC.

The chain uses TRBV4-1 and TRBJ1-2; 7 bases align to TRBD1. V dropped 0 bases and J dropped 5; count of bases not matched to a gene: 6. CDR1 is MGHRA, CDR2 YSYEKL, per germline. CDR3 length: 15 amino acids. The CDR3 loop reads CASSQEGTVRYGYTF. CDR3 DNA sequence: TGCGCCAGCAGCCAAGAGGGGACAGTAAGGTATGGCTACACCTTC.

J is TRBJ2-1 and V is TRBV9; perhaps D is TRBD1 or TRBD2 (5 bases each). The CDR3 sequence is 14 residues long. Trimming removed 4 bases from V and 5 bases from J, with 13 bases in between. CDR1 is SGDLS, CDR2 YYNGEE, per germline. CDR3 sequence (DNA): TGTGCCAGCAGCATCACCGGGACCAACAATGAGCAGTTCTTC. Its translation is CASSITGTNNEQFF.

This chain links TRBV29-1 with TRBJ1-6; 7 bases align to TRBD1. The CDR3 length is 12 residues. After removal of 4 bases from V and 15 bases from J, the junction contained 9 bases not matched to a gene. Germline lookup yields CDR1 SQVTM and CDR2 ANQGSEA. CDR3 amino acids: CSVAGTVGHLHF. The CDR3 bases are TGCAGCGTTGCCGGGACAGTCGGACACCTCCACTTT.

This chain links TRBV13 with TRBJ1-2, with a tentative D call TRBD1 (6 bases). Germline values: CDR1 PRHDT, CDR2 FYEKMQ (reference sequence). V was cut by 1 base and J by 10 bases, with 13 bases left in between. This CDR3 has 13 residues. CDR3: CASSLDRVTHYTF. DNA for the CDR3: TGTGCCAGCAGCTTAGACAGGGTTACCCACTACACCTTC.

The rearrangement links TRBV21-1 to TRBJ1-1; TRBD1, the table's D call, was not compared with the DNA. TRBV21-1 is termed a pseudogene. The length of the CDR3 is 16 residues. The CDR3 DNA reads as TGTGCCAGCAGCAAAGCACCGGGACGCAGCCTGACTGAAGCTTTCTTT. Translated: CASSKAPGRSLTEAFF.

V and J are TRBV5-4 and TRBJ2-1; D gene unclear. This CDR3 has 15 residues. V was pared by 4 bases and J by 7 bases, with 18 bases between. Looked up from germline, CDR1 is SGHNT and CDR2 is YYREEE (reference sequence). The CDR3 region has the DNA TGTGCCAGCAGCGTAACAGCCTCCTCTGGGAATGAGCAGTTCTTC. Its translation is CASSVTASSGNEQFF.

The genes are TRBV6-6 and TRBJ1-3, with a possible D match to TRBD1 (5 bases). Trimming left V 4 bases short and J 2 bases short, with 9 bases between. The CDR3 loop spans 14 amino acids. The V gene's germline CDR1 is MNHNY and CDR2 SVGAGI (reference sequence). This CDR3 is CASSWGSPGNTIYF. The CDR3 DNA reads TGTGCCAGCAGTTGGGGGAGTCCTGGAAACACCATATATTTT.

The CDR3, as DNA: TGTGCCAGTGGCCCTCGGGGGATCCACAATGAGCAGTTCTTC. It yields the protein CASGPRGIHNEQFF. The chain carries TRBV19 and TRBJ2-1, with D possibly TRBD2 on 6 matching bases. The CDR3 covers 14 residues. CDR1 is LNHDA and CDR2 is SQIVND in the germline V gene (reference sequence). Trimming removed 8 bases from V and 5 bases from J, with 16 bases in between. The entire variable domain, with the rest obtained from reference TRBV19 and TRBJ2-1, is as follows: DGGITQSPKYLFRKEGQNVTLSCEQNLNHDAMYWYRQDPGQGLRLIYYSQIVNDFQKGDIAEGYSVSREKKESFPLTVTSAQKNPTAFYLCASGPRGIHNEQFFGPGTRLTVL.

The chain has TRBV12-3 or TRBV12-4 and TRBJ2-1, with 7 bases matching TRBD1. Losses at the gene ends were 7 bases for V and 7 bases for J; bases not matched to a gene: 10. The CDR3 spans 14 residues. The CDR3 sequence is CASTLGDSRNEQFF. CDR3 DNA: TGTGCCAGCACCCTCGGGGACAGTAGGAATGAGCAGTTCTTC.

Only one count was recorded for this clonotype. The chain joins TRBV20-1 to TRBJ1-1; D is unresolved. V lost 4 bases and J lost 0, with 6 bases in between. Germline assignment: CDR1 DFQATT and CDR2 SNEGSKA (reference sequence). The CDR3 has 12 amino acids. CDR3 nucleotide sequence: TGCAGTGCTAAACAGATGAACACTGAAGCTTTCTTT. It codes for CSAKQMNTEAFF.

J is TRBJ2-7 and V is TRBV5-1; D is perhaps TRBD1 (7 bases). Germline CDR1 is SGHRS and CDR2 is YFSETQ. V dropped 4 bases and J dropped 5 bases, with 16 bases sitting between them. This CDR3 has 14 residues. The CDR3 DNA reads as TGCGCCAGCAGCCTGGGACAGCCGGGGGACGAGCAGTACTTC. Translation: CASSLGQPGDEQYF.

J is TRBJ1-5 and V is TRBV12-3 or TRBV12-4; possible D gene TRBD1, 5 bases. The CDR3 loop spans 13 amino acids. Trimming shortened V by 7 bases and J by 5 bases, and 12 bases separated the two germline ends. The CDR3 loop reads CASNPGLHQPQHF. CDR3 DNA: TGTGCCAGCAATCCAGGGTTGCATCAGCCCCAGCATTTT.

The chain joins TRBV5-1 to TRBJ1-6; a weak D match, TRBD1 (6 bases). The CDR3 contains 14 residues. The germline V gene encodes CDR1 SGHRS and CDR2 YFSETQ. Trimming took 0 bases from V and 8 from J, leaving 9 bases between them. CDR3 bases: TGCGCCAGCAGCTTGGACAGGGCGGATTCACCCCTCCACTTT. This gives the protein CASSLDRADSPLHF.

The chain recombines TRBV3-1 with TRBJ1-2; no definite D call. Looked up from germline, CDR1 is LGHDT and CDR2 is YNNKEL (reference sequence). V lost 4 bases and J lost 6, with 9 bases in between. The CDR3 contains 12 residues. CDR3 sequence (DNA): TGTGCCAGCAGCCCCGGACGGAATGGCTACACCTTC. Its protein product is CASSPGRNGYTF.

V and J are TRBV6-1 and TRBJ1-5; possibly TRBD1 for D (5 bases). Per the germline V gene, CDR1 is MNHNS and CDR2 is SASEGT. CDR3 size: 14 residues. Trimming pared 1 base from V and 6 bases from J, leaving 10 bases between. Written as DNA, the CDR3 is TGTGCCAGCAGTGAAGGGGGGTGGGGTCAGCCCCAGCATTTT. The encoded protein is CASSEGGWGQPQHF.

The J gene is TRBJ2-5, the V gene TRBV20-1, with a possible D match to TRBD1 (6 bases). V was clipped by 6 bases and J by 1 base, with 12 bases between them. There are 13 residues in the CDR3. Germline V CDR1 and CDR2: DFQATT, SNEGSKA (reference sequence). The CDR3 DNA is TGCAGTGCAACGGGACACCTCCAAGAGACCCAGTACTTC. This translates into CSATGHLQETQYF.

The chain joins TRBV13 to TRBJ2-1; 8 bases align to TRBD2. CDR1 and CDR2 from the germline V gene are PRHDT and FYEKMQ (reference sequence). Trimming took 5 bases from V and 15 from J; bases not matched to a gene: 15. The CDR3 extends over 14 amino acids. The CDR3 DNA reads TGTGCCAGCAGCGCGCCAGAGGGACTAGTGTCCCCGTTCTTC. Translating it yields CASSAPEGLVSPFF.

The V call is TRBV5-1, the J call TRBJ1-5; D possibly corresponds to TRBD1 (6 bases). The germline V gene has CDR1 SGHRS and CDR2 YFSETQ. This CDR3 has 16 amino acids. V lost 0 bases and J 1 base, leaving 11 bases between the germline ends. In DNA, the CDR3 is TGCGCCAGCAGCTTGGTCCCAGGGGAAAGCAATCAGCCCCAGCATTTT. Amino acid sequence: CASSLVPGESNQPQHF.

The chain is built from TRBV5-6 and TRBJ2-6; D gene ambiguous. The V and J ends lost 0 bases and 7 bases respectively, with 11 bases between them. This CDR3 comprises 15 residues. CDR1 and CDR2 from the germline V gene are SGHDT and YYEEEE. CDR3 residues: CASSLGLIGANVLTF. The CDR3 coding sequence is TGTGCCAGCAGCTTGGGGCTGATAGGCGCCAACGTCCTGACTTTC.